The sequence of this TCR beta chain was determined in a study of cytotoxic CD8 clonotypes in ibrutinib-treated CLL. The overall study: Samples averaged around 280,000 productive templates and about 94,000 productive rearrangements.

The CDR3 consists of 16 residues. The V segment lost 4 bases and the J segment 2 bases; nucleotides outside the gene matches: 10. Germline loops: CDR1 LGHNA, CDR2 YNFKEQ. Sequencing used immunoSEQ multiplex PCR; TCRdb keeps in-frame clones, though not all of them. The profile shows 15,000 to 20,000 clones, over 70% of them singletons. Cryopreserved PBMCs were the source of 1.5 to 2.5 micrograms of genomic DNA, which went to TCR beta libraries. V usage is TRBV4-2 and J usage is TRBJ2-5, with 7 bases fitting TRBD1. This sequence originates from a human donor with chronic lymphocytic leukemia. The sample consisted of PBMCs, taken before ibrutinib treatment. The CDR3 coding sequence is TGTGCCAGCAGCCCAGGGACAGAACCAGGTCAAGAGACCCAGTACTTC. Amino acid sequence: CASSPGTEPGQETQYF.